The source of this T cell receptor beta chain is a study of blood T cell repertoires in COVID-19. Study information: Acute and convalescent COVID-19 specimens originated in the United States, Italy and Spain. PBMCs, B-cell-depleted T cells, or T cells were the source of the cDNA or gDNA that made up the material.

Seattle researchers signed up patients amid active infection and tracked them longitudinally. Methods used by the authors: Estimates of nucleated cell counts were drawn from the amplification of reference gene primers. Some clones are missing from TCRdb's copy, which holds only in-frame ones; the method was immunoSEQ multiplex PCR. V, J and clone size were drawn from that table, and D and trimming were deduced from the DNA. The table records roughly 380,000 clones, around nine tenths of them present only once. This TCR was sampled from a woman in her sixties or seventies with COVID-19, enrolled during active disease. Input material: peripheral blood.

The CDR3 loop reads CASSLGQGSNEKLFF. CDR3 nucleotides: TGTGCCAGCAGCCTTGGACAGGGCTCTAATGAAAAACTGTTTTTT. The chain recombines TRBV11-2 with TRBJ1-4; the match to TRBD1 covers 8 bases. J gave up 3 bases and V 5 bases, and 5 bases lay outside the gene matches. This CDR3 region has 15 residues. Germline V lookup: CDR1 SGHAT, CDR2 FQNNGV.